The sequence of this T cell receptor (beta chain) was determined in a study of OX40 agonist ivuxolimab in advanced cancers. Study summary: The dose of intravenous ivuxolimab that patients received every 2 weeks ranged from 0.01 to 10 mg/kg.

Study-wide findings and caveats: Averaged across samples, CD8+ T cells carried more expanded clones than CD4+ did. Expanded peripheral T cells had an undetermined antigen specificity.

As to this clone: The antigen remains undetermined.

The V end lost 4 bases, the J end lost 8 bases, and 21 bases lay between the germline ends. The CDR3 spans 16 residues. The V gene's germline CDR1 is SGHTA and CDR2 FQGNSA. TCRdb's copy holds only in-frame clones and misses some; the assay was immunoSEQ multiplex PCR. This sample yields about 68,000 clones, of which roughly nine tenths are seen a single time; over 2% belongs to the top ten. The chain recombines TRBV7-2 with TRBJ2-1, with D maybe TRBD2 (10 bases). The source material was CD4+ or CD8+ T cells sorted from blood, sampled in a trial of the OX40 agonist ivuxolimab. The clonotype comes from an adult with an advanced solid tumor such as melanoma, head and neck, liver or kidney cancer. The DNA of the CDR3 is TGTGCCAGCAGCTCACAGGGGGCTAGCGGGGGTTATGAGCAGTTCTTC. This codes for CASSSQGASGGYEQFF.